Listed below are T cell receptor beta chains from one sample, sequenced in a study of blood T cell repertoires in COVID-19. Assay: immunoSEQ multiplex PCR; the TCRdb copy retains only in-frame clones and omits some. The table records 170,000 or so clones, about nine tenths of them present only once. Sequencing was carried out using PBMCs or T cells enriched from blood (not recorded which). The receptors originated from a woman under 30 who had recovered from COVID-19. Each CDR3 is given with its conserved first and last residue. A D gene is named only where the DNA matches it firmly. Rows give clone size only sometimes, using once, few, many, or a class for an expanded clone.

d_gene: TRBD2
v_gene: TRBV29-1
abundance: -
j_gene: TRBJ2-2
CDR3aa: CSASGGESFLQNTGELFF
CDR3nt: TGCAGCGCCTCGGGGGGGGAATCCTTCCTACAGAACACCGGGGAGCTGTTTTTT

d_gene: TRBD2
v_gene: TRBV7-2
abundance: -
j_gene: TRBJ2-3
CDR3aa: CASSPISGLSTDTQYF
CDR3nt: TGTGCCAGCAGTCCCATTAGCGGGCTAAGCACAGATACGCAGTATTTT

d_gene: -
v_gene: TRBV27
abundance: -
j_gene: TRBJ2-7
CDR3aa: CASSLSPGGDPYF
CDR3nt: TGTGCCAGCAGTTTATCCCCCGGCGGGGATCCGTACTTC

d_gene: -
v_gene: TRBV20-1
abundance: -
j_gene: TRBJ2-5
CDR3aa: CSAHEETQYF
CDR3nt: TGCAGTGCCCATGAAGAGACCCAGTACTTC

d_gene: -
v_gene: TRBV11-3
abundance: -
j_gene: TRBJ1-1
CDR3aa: CASSLSNTEAFF
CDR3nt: TGTGCCAGCAGCCTCTCGAACACTGAAGCTTTCTTT

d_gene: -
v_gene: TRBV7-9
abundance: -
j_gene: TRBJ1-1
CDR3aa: CATVPTAAFF
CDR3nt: TGTGCCACCGTACCAACTGCGGCTTTCTTT

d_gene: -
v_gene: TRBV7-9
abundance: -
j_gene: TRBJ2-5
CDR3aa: CASSLGAGGGNGETQYF
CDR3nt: TGTGCCAGCAGCTTAGGGGCCGGCGGCGGGAACGGGGAGACCCAGTACTTC

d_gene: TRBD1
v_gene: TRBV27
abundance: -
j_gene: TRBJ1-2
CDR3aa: CASSRQGVYGYTF
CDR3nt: TGTGCCAGCAGTAGACAGGGAGTCTATGGCTACACCTTC

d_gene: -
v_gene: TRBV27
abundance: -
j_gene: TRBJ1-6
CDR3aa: CASSSLTASDSPLHF
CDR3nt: TGTGCCAGCAGTTCTTTGACAGCCTCCGATTCACCCCTCCACTTT

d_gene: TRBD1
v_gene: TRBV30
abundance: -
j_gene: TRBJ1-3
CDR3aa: CAWSRRGRYGNTIYF
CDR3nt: TGTGCCTGGAGTCGCAGGGGGCGTTATGGAAACACCATATATTTT

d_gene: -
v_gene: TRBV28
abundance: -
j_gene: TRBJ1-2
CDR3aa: CASSSLDSYYGYTF
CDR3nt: TGTGCCAGCAGTTCACTGGACAGTTACTATGGCTACACCTTC

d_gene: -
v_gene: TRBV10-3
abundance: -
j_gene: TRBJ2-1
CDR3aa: CAISDRVMTNEQFF
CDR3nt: TGTGCCATCAGTGACAGGGTAATGACGAATGAGCAGTTCTTC

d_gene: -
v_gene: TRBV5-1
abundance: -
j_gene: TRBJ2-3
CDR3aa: CASSPDSPADTQYF
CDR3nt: TGCGCCAGCAGCCCGGACTCCCCCGCCGATACGCAGTATTTT

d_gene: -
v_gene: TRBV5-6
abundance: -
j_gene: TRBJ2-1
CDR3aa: CASSLEKGLSNNEQFF
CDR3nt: TGTGCCAGCAGCTTGGAAAAGGGGCTTTCGAACAATGAGCAGTTCTTC

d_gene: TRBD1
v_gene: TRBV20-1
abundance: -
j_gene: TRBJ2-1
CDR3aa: CSAFTGTGLIF
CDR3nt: TGCAGTGCTTTCACCGGGACAGGGCTGATCTTC

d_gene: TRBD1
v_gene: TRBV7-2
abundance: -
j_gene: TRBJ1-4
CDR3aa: CASSSRQGGLEKLFF
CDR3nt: TGTGCCAGCAGCTCCCGACAGGGAGGATTGGAAAAACTGTTTTTT

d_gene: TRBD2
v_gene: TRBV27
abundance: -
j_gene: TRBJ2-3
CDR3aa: CASSSPRTSGALRADTQYF
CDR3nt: TGTGCCAGCAGTTCCCCCCGGACTAGCGGGGCCCTAAGAGCAGATACGCAGTATTTT

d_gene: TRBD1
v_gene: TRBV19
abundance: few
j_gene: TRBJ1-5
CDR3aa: CASSLDREVDRPQHF
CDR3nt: TGTGCCAGTAGTCTGGACAGGGAGGTGGATCGGCCCCAGCATTTT

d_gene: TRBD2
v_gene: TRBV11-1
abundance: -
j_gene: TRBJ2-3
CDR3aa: CASQLGTSGADTQYF
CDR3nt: TGTGCCAGCCAGCTTGGGACTAGCGGGGCGGATACGCAGTATTTT

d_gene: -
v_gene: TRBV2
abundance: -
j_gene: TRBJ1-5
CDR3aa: CASSGANQPQHF
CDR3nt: TGTGCCAGCAGCGGTGCTAATCAGCCCCAGCATTTT

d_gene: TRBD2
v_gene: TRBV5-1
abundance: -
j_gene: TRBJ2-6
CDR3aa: CASSHGLAGVGGANVLTF
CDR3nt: TGCGCCAGCAGCCATGGACTAGCGGGAGTAGGTGGGGCCAACGTCCTGACTTTC

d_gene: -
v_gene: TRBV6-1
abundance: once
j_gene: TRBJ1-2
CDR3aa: CANSEGLGAVGRYTF
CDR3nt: TGTGCCAACAGTGAAGGGCTGGGGGCAGTCGGGCGCTACACCTTC

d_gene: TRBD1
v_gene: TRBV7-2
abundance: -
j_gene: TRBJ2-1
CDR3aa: CASSLQTGGFEQFF
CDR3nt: TGTGCCAGCAGCCTCCAGACAGGGGGCTTTGAGCAGTTCTTC

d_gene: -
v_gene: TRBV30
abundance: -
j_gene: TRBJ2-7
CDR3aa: CAWENSYEQYF
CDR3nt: TGTGCCTGGGAGAATAGCTACGAGCAGTACTTC

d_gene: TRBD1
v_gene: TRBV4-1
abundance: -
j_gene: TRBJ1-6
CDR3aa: CASSQVGGTANQGALHF
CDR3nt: TGCGCCAGCAGCCAAGTGGGTGGGACAGCCAACCAGGGGGCCCTCCACTTT

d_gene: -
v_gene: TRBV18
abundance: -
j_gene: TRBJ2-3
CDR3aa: CASSPPPGDTQYF
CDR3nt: TGTGCCAGCTCACCACCGCCGGGGGATACGCAGTATTTT

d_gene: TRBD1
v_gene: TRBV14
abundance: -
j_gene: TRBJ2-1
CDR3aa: CASSQVPGQTYNEQFF
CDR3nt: TGTGCCAGCAGCCAAGTCCCGGGACAGACATACAATGAGCAGTTCTTC

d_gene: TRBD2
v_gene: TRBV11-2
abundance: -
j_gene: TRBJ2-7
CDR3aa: CASSLLAGTYEQYF
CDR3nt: TGTGCCAGCAGCTTATTAGCGGGAACCTACGAGCAGTACTTC

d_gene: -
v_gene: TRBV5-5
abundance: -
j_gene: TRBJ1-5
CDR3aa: CASSLEAGIQPQHF
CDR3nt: TGTGCCAGCAGCTTGGAGGCAGGGATTCAGCCCCAGCATTTT

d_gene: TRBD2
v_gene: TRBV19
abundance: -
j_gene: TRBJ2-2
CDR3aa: CASSPPGLGSGELFF
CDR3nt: TGTGCCAGTAGCCCCCCGGGACTAGGCTCCGGGGAGCTGTTTTTT

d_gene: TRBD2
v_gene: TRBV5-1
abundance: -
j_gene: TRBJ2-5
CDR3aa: CASSQTSGGLPETQYF
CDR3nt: TGCGCCAGCAGCCAGACTAGCGGGGGCCTACCCGAGACCCAGTACTTC

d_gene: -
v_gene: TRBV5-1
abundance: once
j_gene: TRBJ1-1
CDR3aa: CASSAVNGAEAFF
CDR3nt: TGCGCCAGCAGCGCGGTGAATGGGGCCGAAGCTTTCTTT

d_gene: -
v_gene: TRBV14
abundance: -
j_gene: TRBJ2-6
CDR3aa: CASSPRPGKGANVLTF
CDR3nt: TGTGCCAGCAGCCCGCGTCCAGGGAAAGGGGCCAACGTCCTGACTTTC

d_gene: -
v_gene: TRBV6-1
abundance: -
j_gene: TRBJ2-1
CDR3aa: CASSEKRNEQFF
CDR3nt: TGTGCCAGCAGTGAAAAGCGGAATGAGCAGTTCTTC

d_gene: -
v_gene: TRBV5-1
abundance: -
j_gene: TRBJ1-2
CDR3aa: CASSLTLDYGYTF
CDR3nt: TGCGCCAGCAGCCTAACGTTGGACTATGGCTACACCTTC

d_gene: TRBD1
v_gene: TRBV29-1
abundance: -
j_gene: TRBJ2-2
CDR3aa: CSVEIPGQGMDGELFF
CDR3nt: TGCAGCGTTGAAATCCCCGGACAGGGAATGGACGGGGAGCTGTTTTTT

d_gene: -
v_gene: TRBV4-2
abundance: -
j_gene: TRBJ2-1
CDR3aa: CASSQESSGIIAYNEQFF
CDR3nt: TGTGCCAGCAGCCAAGAATCCTCCGGGATAATAGCCTACAATGAGCAGTTCTTC

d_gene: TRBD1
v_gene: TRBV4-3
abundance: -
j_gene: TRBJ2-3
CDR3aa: CASSQVGTGGEDTQYF
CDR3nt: TGCGCCAGCAGCCAAGTGGGGACAGGGGGTGAAGATACGCAGTATTTT

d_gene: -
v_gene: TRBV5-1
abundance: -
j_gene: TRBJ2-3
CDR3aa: CASSFSRGPTTDTQYF
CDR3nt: TGCGCCAGCAGCTTCAGCAGGGGACCGACCACAGATACGCAGTATTTT

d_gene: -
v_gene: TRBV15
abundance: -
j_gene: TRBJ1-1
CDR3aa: CATSRDLLNEAFF
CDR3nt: TGTGCCACCAGCAGAGATCTATTGAACGAAGCTTTCTTT

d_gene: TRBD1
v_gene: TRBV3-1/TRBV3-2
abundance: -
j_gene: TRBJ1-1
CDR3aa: CASSQDGYRGGGTEAFF
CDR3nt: TGTGCCAGCAGCCAAGATGGGTACAGGGGGGGAGGCACTGAAGCTTTCTTT

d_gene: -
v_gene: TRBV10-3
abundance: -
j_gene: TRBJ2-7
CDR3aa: CAISTGPEQYF
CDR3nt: TGTGCCATCAGTACAGGCCCCGAGCAGTACTTC

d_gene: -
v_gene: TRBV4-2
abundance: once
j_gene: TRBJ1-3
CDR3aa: CASSQEAGTTGNTIYF
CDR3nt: TGTGCCAGCAGCCAAGAGGCCGGGACAACTGGAAACACCATATATTTT

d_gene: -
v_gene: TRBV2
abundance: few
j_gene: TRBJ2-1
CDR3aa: CASSLDRTSRHEQFF
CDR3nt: TGTGCCAGCAGCTTGGACAGGACTAGCCGTCATGAGCAGTTCTTC

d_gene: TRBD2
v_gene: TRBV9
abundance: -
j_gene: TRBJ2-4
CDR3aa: CASSVSSSGENIQYF
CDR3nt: TGTGCCAGCAGCGTATCCTCTAGCGGGGAAAACATTCAGTACTTC

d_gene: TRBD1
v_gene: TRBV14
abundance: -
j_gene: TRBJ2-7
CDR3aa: CASSQDPGDRRNYEQYF
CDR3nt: TGTGCCAGCAGCCAAGATCCTGGGGACAGGCGAAACTACGAGCAGTACTTC

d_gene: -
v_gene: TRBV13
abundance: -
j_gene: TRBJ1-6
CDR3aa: CASSFLTGTQNSPLHF
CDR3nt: TGTGCCAGCAGCTTTCTGACTGGAACACAAAATTCACCCCTCCACTTT

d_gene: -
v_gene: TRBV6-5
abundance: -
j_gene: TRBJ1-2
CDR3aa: CASSPSTGYGYGYTF
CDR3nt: TGTGCCAGCAGTCCTTCGACAGGATACGGCTATGGCTACACCTTC

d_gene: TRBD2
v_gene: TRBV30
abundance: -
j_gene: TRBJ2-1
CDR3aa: CAWEGTRSYNEQFF
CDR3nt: TGTGCCTGGGAGGGGACTAGATCCTACAATGAGCAGTTCTTC

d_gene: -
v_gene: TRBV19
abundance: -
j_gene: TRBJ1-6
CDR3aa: CASSIGGEGYNSPLHF
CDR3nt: TGTGCCAGTAGTATCGGGGGTGAGGGATATAATTCACCCCTCCACTTT

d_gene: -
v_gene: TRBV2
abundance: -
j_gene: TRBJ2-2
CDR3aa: CASSEASGNTGELFF
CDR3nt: TGTGCCAGCAGTGAAGCTAGCGGGAACACCGGGGAGCTGTTTTTT

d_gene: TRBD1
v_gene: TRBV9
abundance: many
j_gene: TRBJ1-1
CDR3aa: CASSVGTGGTEAFF
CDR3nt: TGTGCCAGCAGCGTAGGGACAGGGGGCACTGAAGCTTTCTTT

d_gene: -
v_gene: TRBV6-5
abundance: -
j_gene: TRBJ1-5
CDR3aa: CATEGGVKYQHF
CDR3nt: TGTGCCACCGAGGGCGGTGTAAAATACCAGCATTTT